This T cell receptor beta chain was sequenced during a study of blood T cell repertoires in COVID-19. Study context: The study drew acute and convalescent COVID-19 samples from the United States, Italy and Spain. T cells, B-cell-depleted T cells, or PBMCs supplied cDNA or gDNA.

Original processing notes: Reference gene primer amplification yielded estimated nucleated cell counts. Repertoires were generated with immunoSEQ multiplex PCR, while TCRdb's copy carries only in-frame clones and drops some. V, J and clone size reflect that table, while D and trimming were determined from the DNA. The profile shows 150,000 to 200,000 clones, approximately 90% of them singletons. The CDR3 runs to 16 residues. The V and J ends lost 5 bases and 4 bases, in that order; junction bases with no gene match: 10. Germline CDR1 SGHAT, CDR2 FQNNGV. Sequencing input: peripheral blood. The genes are TRBV11-2 and TRBJ2-3; TRBD1 agrees at 9 bases. This receptor was obtained from a woman under 30 who had recovered from COVID-19. The CDR3 is CASSATTGGFPDTQYF. CDR3 sequence (DNA): TGTGCCAGCAGCGCAACGACAGGGGGGTTTCCAGATACGCAGTATTTT.